This T cell receptor (beta chain) was sequenced in a study of human T cells and chemical hapten exposure. Each CDR3 protein gets one entry after TCRdb re-called the RACE reads with MiXCR. The repertoire holds under 300,000 distinct CDR3 sequences, with 7.5% to 8% as singletons. Time point noted: pre-sensitization, week 0. The treatment denotes: therapeutic diphenylcyclopropenone sensitization with weekly scalp DPC. V gave up 5 bases and J gave up 8 bases; unmatched junction bases: 8. Germline-derived CDR1 and CDR2 are SGHTA and FQGNSA. The CDR3 has 14 residues. This clonotype occurred many times. The sequence derives from a man between 18 and 35 years old with alopecia areata. Some clones in this sample may be carry-over from other donors' samples. The chain links TRBV7-2 to TRBJ2-3, with TRBD1 matching over 9 bases. The sequences come from whole blood, collected in connection with sensitization to the hapten diphenylcyclopropenone (DPC). CDR3 loop: CASSPDRGAGTQYF. DNA for the CDR3: TGTGCCAGCAGCCCCGACAGGGGGGCTGGTACGCAGTATTTT.